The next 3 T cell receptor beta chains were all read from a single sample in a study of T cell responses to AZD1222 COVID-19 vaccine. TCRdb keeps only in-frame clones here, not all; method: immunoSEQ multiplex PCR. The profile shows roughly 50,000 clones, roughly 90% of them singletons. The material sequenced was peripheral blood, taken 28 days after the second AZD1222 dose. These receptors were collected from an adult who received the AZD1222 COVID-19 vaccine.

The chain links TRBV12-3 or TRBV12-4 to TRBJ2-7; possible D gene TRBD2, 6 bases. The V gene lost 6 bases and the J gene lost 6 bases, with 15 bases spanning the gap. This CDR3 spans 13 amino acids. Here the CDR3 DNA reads TGTGCCAGCAGCCTATCTAGCGTTTCCGAGCAGTACTTC. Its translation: CASSLSSVSEQYF.

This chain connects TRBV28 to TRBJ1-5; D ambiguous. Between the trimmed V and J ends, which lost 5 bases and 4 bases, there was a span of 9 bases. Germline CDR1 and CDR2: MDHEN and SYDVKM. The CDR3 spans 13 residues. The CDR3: CASSRSGNQPQHF. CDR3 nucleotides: TGTGCCAGCAGTCGCTCAGGAAATCAGCCCCAGCATTTT.

The CDR3 is CASSPDSGSSYEQYF. CDR3 coding DNA: TGTGCCAGCAGCCCAGATTCGGGGTCGTCCTACGAGCAGTACTTC. The rearrangement uses TRBV7-2 and TRBJ2-7, with D tentatively TRBD2 (5 bases). The V gene's germline CDR1 is SGHTA and CDR2 FQGNSA. CDR3 size: 15 residues. V was shortened by 5 bases and J by 1 base, with 15 bases between the two germline ends.